This entry lists 23 T cell receptor beta chains sequenced from one sample in a study of technical replicates of blood from a few donors. Data came from immunoSEQ multiplex PCR; TCRdb stores just in-frame clones and leaves some out. Of tens of thousands of clones in the sample, around 95% are singletons; the top ten hold less than 0.25%. The sequenced material came from T cells isolated from PBMCs. The receptors were sampled from a human donor in good health.

The chain uses TRBV11-2 and TRBJ2-1; maybe TRBD2 (9 bases). V shed 6 bases and J shed 7 bases, with 28 bases lying between them. Germline V lookup: CDR1 SGHAT, CDR2 FQNNGV. The length of the CDR3 is 18 residues. For the CDR3, the DNA is TGTGCCAGCAGGGGGGGCAGGGGGCGGCTAGCGGGATGGAATGAGCAGTTCTTC. Translating gives CASRGGRGRLAGWNEQFF.

The chain is built from TRBV10-2 and TRBJ2-1; 8 nucleotides match TRBD2. CDR3 length: 16 amino acids. V was pared by 2 bases and J by 2 bases, with 5 bases of the junction left unmatched. CDR1 and CDR2 from the germline V gene are WSHSY and SAAADI. CDR3 nucleotide sequence: TGCGCCAGCAGTGAGCCCGCGCGGGGGGCCTACAATGAGCAGTTCTTC. Its translation: CASSEPARGAYNEQFF.

The V call is TRBV5-1, the J call TRBJ1-2, with 7 bases lining up with TRBD1. Germline CDR1 is SGHRS and CDR2 is YFSETQ. The trim removed 4 bases at V and 4 bases at J, leaving 7 bases unmatched. This CDR3 is built from 14 residues. The CDR3 region is CASSPRQGLYGYTF. CDR3 coding DNA: TGCGCCAGCAGCCCCCGACAGGGACTCTATGGCTACACCTTC. The full variable domain, completed using reference TRBV5-1 and TRBJ1-2, is KAGVTQTPRYLIKTRGQQVTLSCSPISGHRSVSWYQQTPGQGLQFLFEYFSETQRNKGNFPGRFSGRQFSNSRSEMNVSTLELGDSALYLCASSPRQGLYGYTFGSGTRLTVV.

This chain links TRBV7-6 with TRBJ2-1; D unresolved. This CDR3 spans 14 amino acids. Germline lookup yields CDR1 SGHVS and CDR2 FNYEAQ. V lost 2 bases and J 7 bases, leaving 12 bases between the germline ends. This CDR3 reads CASSLSISGNEQFF. The CDR3 DNA reads TGTGCCAGCAGCTTAAGCATCTCCGGGAATGAGCAGTTCTTC.

The genes are TRBV2 and TRBJ1-6; D is perhaps TRBD1 (5 bases). Germline V gene data show CDR1 as SNHLY and CDR2 as FYNNEI. The CDR3 covers 16 residues. Trimming removed 3 bases from V and 0 bases from J, with 9 bases in between. CDR3 DNA: TGTGCCAGCAGTGAGAGTCAGGGCTCCTATAATTCACCCCTCCACTTT. Translation gives CASSESQGSYNSPLHF.

The CDR3 bases are TGTGCGATTACTAGGTCTCGCACAGATACGCAGTATTTT. Translated: CAITRSRTDTQYF. The rearrangement joins TRBV28 to TRBJ2-3; a weak D match, TRBD2 (5 bases). The germline V gene encodes CDR1 MDHEN and CDR2 SYDVKM. The CDR3 covers 13 residues.

The rearrangement links TRBV10-1 to TRBJ2-2; 7 bases align to TRBD2. J gave up 0 bases and V 4 bases, and 11 bases lay outside the gene matches. Per the germline V gene, CDR1 is WNHNN and CDR2 is SYGVQD (reference sequence). The CDR3 has 18 amino acids. The CDR3 region is CASSGIGRGNANTGELFF. The CDR3 DNA reads TGCGCCAGCAGTGGAATAGGGCGGGGGAATGCGAACACCGGGGAGCTGTTTTTT.

The chain combines TRBV5-1 with TRBJ2-5, with 15 bases matching TRBD2. This CDR3 is built from 17 residues. From germline, CDR1 is SGHRS and CDR2 YFSETQ. V lost 4 bases, J lost 5 bases, and 9 bases stayed unmatched. This CDR3 reads CASSRGLAGGDSETQYF. CDR3 nucleotide sequence: TGCGCCAGCAGCCGAGGACTAGCGGGAGGGGATTCCGAGACCCAGTACTTC. Full variable domain (missing parts from reference TRBV5-1 and TRBJ2-5): KAGVTQTPRYLIKTRGQQVTLSCSPISGHRSVSWYQQTPGQGLQFLFEYFSETQRNKGNFPGRFSGRQFSNSRSEMNVSTLELGDSALYLCASSRGLAGGDSETQYFGPGTRLLVL.

In this sample, this clone turned up a few times. This sequence joins TRBV6-5 and TRBJ2-2; D unclear. This CDR3 is 13 amino acids long. In germline, CDR1 is MNHEY, CDR2 SVGAGI. Trimming pared 1 base from V and 6 bases from J, leaving 6 bases between. CDR3 sequence: CASSYFGSGELFF. The CDR3 nucleotides are TGTGCCAGCAGTTACTTCGGGTCCGGGGAGCTGTTTTTT.

The rearrangement uses TRBV5-4 and TRBJ2-7; the D is unclear. The CDR3 sequence is 13 residues long. V shed 2 bases and J shed 5 bases, with 11 bases lying between them. Per germline, CDR1 SGHNT and CDR2 YYREEE (reference sequence). The CDR3 region has the DNA TGTGCCAGCAGCTTCCGTAGCTTGGACGAGCAGTACTTC. Its protein product is CASSFRSLDEQYF.

The chain has TRBV4-2 and TRBJ2-5, with 7 nucleotides matching TRBD2. After removal of 4 bases from V and 1 base from J, the junction contained 9 bases not matched to a gene. CDR1 is LGHNA and CDR2 is YNFKEQ in the germline V gene. The CDR3 contains 16 residues. The DNA of the CDR3 is TGTGCCAGCAGCCCCCATGGGGACTATCTCCAAGAGACCCAGTACTTC. Its protein is CASSPHGDYLQETQYF.

This clone appeared a single time. This sequence joins TRBV19 and TRBJ2-1, with 13 bases lining up with TRBD2. Per germline, CDR1 LNHDA and CDR2 SQIVND (reference sequence). The ends lost 3 bases at V and 10 bases at J; junction bases unmatched: 6. The CDR3 sequence is 15 residues long. The CDR3 region is CASSITSGGGTEQFF. The DNA for the CDR3 is TGTGCCAGTAGTATCACTAGCGGGGGGGGAACCGAGCAGTTCTTC.

The rearrangement joins TRBV10-3 to TRBJ2-1, with 7 positions matching TRBD2. CDR1 is ENHRY and CDR2 is SYGVKD in the germline V gene. This CDR3 is 13 amino acids long. Trimming cost V 8 bases and J 4 bases; bases outside gene matches: 5. The CDR3, as DNA: TGTGCCATCTCGGGACTAAATTACAATGAGCAGTTCTTC. Translating gives CAISGLNYNEQFF.

The chain carries TRBV4-2 and TRBJ2-3; D unresolved. Trimming stripped 4 bases from V and 1 base from J, with 12 bases between. This CDR3 is built from 15 residues. Germline V gives CDR1 LGHNA, CDR2 YNFKEQ. The CDR3 nucleotides are TGTGCCAGCAGCCGGCCAGGTGGTGGCACAGATACGCAGTATTTT. This translates into CASSRPGGGTDTQYF.

In DNA form, the CDR3 reads TGTGCCAGCTCACCAGGCTCGCAGGGACTAGCCAAAAACATTCAGTACTTC. This gives the protein CASSPGSQGLAKNIQYF. The V and J genes are TRBV18 and TRBJ2-4; weak D call: TRBD2 (6 bases). CDR3 length: 17 residues. CDR1 is KGHSH, CDR2 LQKENI, per germline. V lost 2 bases and J lost 0, with 14 bases in between. Full variable domain (missing parts from reference TRBV18 and TRBJ2-4): NAGVMQNPRHLVRRRGQEARLRCSPMKGHSHVYWYRQLPEEGLKFMVYLQKENIIDESGMPKERFSAEFPKEGPSILRIQQVVRGDSAAYFCASSPGSQGLAKNIQYFGAGTRLSVL.

This chain joins TRBV11-2 and TRBJ2-1; 9 bases agree with TRBD1. This CDR3 has 18 residues. Per the germline V gene, CDR1 is SGHAT and CDR2 is FQNNGV. The junction had 11 bases not matched to a gene; V was cut back by 0 bases and J by 5 bases. CDR3 bases: TGTGCCAGCAGCTTAGATCGAGTGGACAGGGGTATCAACAATGAGCAGTTCTTC. Translating gives CASSLDRVDRGINNEQFF.

Only a few counts were recorded for this clone. The V call is TRBV7-9, the J call TRBJ1-1; 7 positions agree with TRBD1. J lost 0 bases, V lost 5 bases, and 3 bases had no gene match. The CDR3 runs 14 residues. Germline CDR1 reads SEHNR; CDR2 reads FQNEAQ (reference sequence). CDR3 sequence reads: CASSRDSMNTEAFF. CDR3 sequence (DNA): TGTGCCAGCAGCCGGGACAGCATGAACACTGAAGCTTTCTTT.

This clone appeared once. CDR3 region: CASSPNRDSKNIQYF. The CDR3 bases are TGTGCCAGCAGCCCAAACCGGGACAGTAAAAACATTCAGTACTTC. V usage is TRBV5-4 and J usage is TRBJ2-4, with 7 bases matching TRBD1. V lost 4 bases, J lost 4 bases, and 8 bases stayed unmatched. CDR3 length equals 15 residues. Germline lookup yields CDR1 SGHNT and CDR2 YYREEE (reference sequence). Using reference TRBV5-4 and TRBJ2-4 for the parts outside the CDR3, the full variable domain is ETGVTQSPTHLIKTRGQQVTLRCSSQSGHNTVSWYQQALGQGPQFIFQYYREEENGRGNFPPRFSGLQFPNYSSELNVNALELDDSALYLCASSPNRDSKNIQYFGAGTRLSVL.

The chain uses TRBV2 and TRBJ2-7; 12 positions match TRBD1. V trimming: 4 bases; J trimming: 3 bases; junction bases outside the gene matches: 4. Germline-derived CDR1 and CDR2 are SNHLY and FYNNEI. The CDR3 runs 15 residues. This CDR3 reads CASSAGTGGLYEQYF. The CDR3, as DNA: TGTGCCAGCAGTGCCGGGACAGGGGGCCTCTACGAGCAGTACTTC.

The chain uses TRBV28 and TRBJ1-5; 8 positions agree with TRBD1. There are 16 residues in the CDR3. The germline CDR1 and CDR2 sequences are MDHEN and SYDVKM. The J segment lost 7 bases and the V segment lost 3 bases, leaving 11 bases of the junction unmatched. DNA of the CDR3: TGTGCCAGCAGTTTGATTGGGACAGGTCACCTCCAGCCCCAGCATTTT. Translating it yields CASSLIGTGHLQPQHF. Full variable domain (missing parts from reference TRBV28 and TRBJ1-5): DVKVTQSSRYLVKRTGEKVFLECVQDMDHENMFWYRQDPGLGLRLIYFSYDVKMKEKGDIPEGYSVSREKKERFSLILESASTNQTSMYLCASSLIGTGHLQPQHFGDGTRLSIL.

This chain links TRBV11-2 with TRBJ1-1, with TRBD1 matching over 7 bases. V gave up 1 base and J gave up 4 bases; unmatched junction bases: 6. Germline loops: CDR1 SGHAT, CDR2 FQNNGV. CDR3 size: 15 residues. CDR3 DNA: TGTGCCAGCAGCTTAGTGAGGGGGCGAGGCACTGAAGCTTTCTTT. Translating gives CASSLVRGRGTEAFF. Full variable domain (missing parts from reference TRBV11-2 and TRBJ1-1): EAGVAQSPRYKIIEKRQSVAFWCNPISGHATLYWYQQILGQGPKLLIQFQNNGVVDDSQLPKDRFSAERLKGVDSTLKIQPAKLEDSAVYLCASSLVRGRGTEAFFGQGTRLTVV.

The gene calls are TRBV6-5 and TRBJ2-7, with D possibly being TRBD1 (6 bases). This CDR3 spans 15 amino acids. V dropped 1 base and J dropped 6 bases, with 16 bases sitting between them. Germline-derived CDR1 and CDR2 are MNHEY and SVGAGI. DNA for the CDR3: TGTGCCAGCAGTTACTTTAGGGGGTTGTACGGCGAGCAGTACTTC. Translation: CASSYFRGLYGEQYF.

This rearrangement joins TRBV7-9 to TRBJ2-2, with TRBD2 as a possible D gene (7 bases). Germline V CDR1 and CDR2: SEHNR, FQNEAQ (reference sequence). The CDR3 loop spans 16 amino acids. This CDR3 reads CAEGGSPGGLTGELFF. The CDR3 DNA is TGTGCAGAAGGGGGGAGTCCGGGAGGACTAACCGGGGAGCTGTTTTTT.